Here is one TCR beta chain with its context. These data come from a study of PD-L1 blockade in urothelial cancer. Study at large: Men with urothelial cancer arising in the bladder made up most of the 29 patients. Blood was evaluated 3 weeks (second dose) and 6 weeks after therapy began.

Germline V gene lookup returns CDR1 SGDLS and CDR2 YYNGEE. V lost 0 bases to trimming and J lost 5 bases, with 14 bases between them. The CDR3 has 15 residues. Regarding time point: pretreatment peripheral blood. Sequenced by immunoSEQ multiplex PCR; TCRdb stores in-frame clones only, minus some. In the table there are 60,000 to 70,000 clones, roughly 79% of which are singletons. Sequences were derived from PBMCs, sampled around atezolizumab (anti-PD-L1) treatment. The clonotype originates from a man between 70 and 80 years old with urothelial cancer. The chain uses TRBV9 and TRBJ2-5; the D gene is possibly TRBD2 (6 bases). For the CDR3, the DNA is TGTGCCAGCAGCGTAGGCGCTAGCGAGAGGGAGACCCAGTACTTC. Residues: CASSVGASERETQYF.